This entry is about one TCR beta chain. The data are from a study of T cell changes during pregnancy in multiple sclerosis. CDR3 length: 16 residues. Germline CDR1 SQVTM, CDR2 ANQGSEA. V lost 4 bases, J lost 2 bases, and 7 bases stayed unmatched. Method: immunoSEQ multiplex PCR; TCRdb's copy keeps in-frame clones and lacks some. There are roughly 43,000 clones in the sample; 80% to 90% occur only once, and approximately 1.1% lies in the top ten. The chain uses TRBV29-1 and TRBJ2-1, with 11 nucleotides matching TRBD2. The sequencing used CD4+ T cells from peripheral blood mononuclear cells, collected after pregnancy. The clonotype was recovered from a female donor with multiple sclerosis, enrolled in a pregnancy study. CDR3 residues: CSVVPPTSGTYNEQFF. CDR3 nucleotides: TGCAGCGTTGTCCCCCCGACTAGCGGGACCTACAATGAGCAGTTCTTC.